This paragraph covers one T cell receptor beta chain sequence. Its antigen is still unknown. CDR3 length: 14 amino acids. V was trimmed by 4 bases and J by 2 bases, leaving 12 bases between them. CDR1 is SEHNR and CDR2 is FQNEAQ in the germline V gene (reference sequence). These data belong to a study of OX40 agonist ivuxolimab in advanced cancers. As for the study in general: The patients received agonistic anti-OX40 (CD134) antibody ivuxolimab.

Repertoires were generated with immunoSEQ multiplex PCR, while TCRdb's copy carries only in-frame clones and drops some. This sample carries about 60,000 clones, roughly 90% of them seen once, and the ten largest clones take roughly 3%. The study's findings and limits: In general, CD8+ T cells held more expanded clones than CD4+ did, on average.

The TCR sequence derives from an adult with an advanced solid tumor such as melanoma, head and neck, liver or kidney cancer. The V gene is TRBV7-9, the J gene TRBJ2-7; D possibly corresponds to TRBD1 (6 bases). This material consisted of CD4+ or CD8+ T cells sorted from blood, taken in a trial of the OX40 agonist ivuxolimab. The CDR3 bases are TGTGCCAGCAGCTCAACAGGGTTGACCTACGAGCAGTACTTC. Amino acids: CASSSTGLTYEQYF.